This TCR beta chain was obtained from a study of vaccination and CD4 T cells after COVID-19. This clonotype has a handful of counts. What it recognizes is unknown. Treatment specified: roughly ten-day PBMC culture with coronavirus spike peptide pools or control peptides (ViraFEST assay). The unexposed donor provided CD4+ T cells, which were taken before the COVID-19 pandemic (2011-2018). Negative selection isolated the CD4+ T cells once the cells had been cultured for less than 13 days. Germline V CDR1 and CDR2: SGHVS, FNYEAQ. CDR3 length equals 14 residues. V was shortened by 3 bases and J by 0 bases, with 8 bases between the two germline ends. The study sequenced cultured CD4+ T cell DNA using the Oncomine TCR Beta short-read assay. Genomic DNA from cultured CD4+ T cells was extracted. TCRdb ran MiXCR on the PCR reads and lists one entry per CDR3 protein. The sample carries nearly 9,500 distinct CDR3 sequences, more than 25% recorded once.

This chain joins TRBV7-6 and TRBJ1-2, with a tentative D call TRBD1 (5 bases). This receptor was obtained from a human donor in good health. The sample was CD4+ T cells from blood, cultured in vitro. DNA for the CDR3: TGTGCCAGCAGCTTGGGGGAAGCTAACTATGGCTACACCTTC. Protein sequence: CASSLGEANYGYTF.